This T cell receptor (beta chain) was captured in a study of cytomegalovirus exposure and HLA in healthy donors. Study-wide background: Out of 300 to 500 genotyped donors, around 80% belonged to the Caucasian-associated ancestry cluster.

Germline V gives CDR1 SEHNR, CDR2 FQNEAQ (reference sequence). V was clipped by 4 bases and J by 4 bases, with 13 bases between them. The CDR3 sequence is 14 residues long. Primers for the PCR totalled 60 Vbeta and 13 Jbeta. The table came from immunoSEQ multiplex PCR; TCRdb's copy has only in-frame clones and leaves some out. The top ten hold less than 5% of the sample, which has about 130,000 clones, around two thirds seen once. The V gene is TRBV7-9, the J gene TRBJ2-5; TRBD2 might be the D (6 bases). This clonotype was obtained from a man in his 60s in good health and CMV-seropositive. The specimen sequenced was PBMCs. Here the CDR3 reads CASSSDGGGETQYF. CDR3 bases: TGTGCCAGCAGCTCGGACGGGGGAGGAGAGACCCAGTACTTC. Together with reference TRBV7-9 and TRBJ2-5, the CDR3 gives the full variable domain: DTGVSQNPRHKITKRGQNVTFRCDPISEHNRLYWYRQTLGQGPEFLTYFQNEAQLEKSRLLSDRFSAERPKGSFSTLEIQRTEQGDSAMYLCASSSDGGGETQYFGPGTRLLVL.